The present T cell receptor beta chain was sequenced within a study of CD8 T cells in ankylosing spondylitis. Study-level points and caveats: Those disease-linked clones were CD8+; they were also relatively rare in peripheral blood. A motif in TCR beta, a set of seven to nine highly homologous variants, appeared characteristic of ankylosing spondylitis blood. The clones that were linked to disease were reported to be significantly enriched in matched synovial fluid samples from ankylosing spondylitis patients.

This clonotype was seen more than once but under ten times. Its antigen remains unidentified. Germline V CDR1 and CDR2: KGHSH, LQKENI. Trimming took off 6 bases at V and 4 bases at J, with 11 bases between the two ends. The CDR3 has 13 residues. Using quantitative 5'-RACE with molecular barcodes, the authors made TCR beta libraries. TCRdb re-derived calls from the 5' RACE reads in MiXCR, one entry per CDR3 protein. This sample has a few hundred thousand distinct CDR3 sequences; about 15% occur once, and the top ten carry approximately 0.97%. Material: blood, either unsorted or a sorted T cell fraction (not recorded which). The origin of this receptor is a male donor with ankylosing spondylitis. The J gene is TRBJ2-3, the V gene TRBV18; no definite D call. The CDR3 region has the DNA TGTGCCAGCTCCGTCGCTAGGGCAGATACGCAGTATTTT. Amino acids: CASSVARADTQYF.